This T cell receptor (beta chain) was identified during a study of blood T cell repertoires in COVID-19. The overall study: Researchers got acute and convalescent COVID-19 samples from the United States, Italy and Spain.

This CDR3 comprises 15 residues. Germline assignment: CDR1 SGHTA and CDR2 FQGNSA. Germline trimming cut 5 bases from V and 4 bases from J; bases unmatched to any gene: 7. Patients at the Seattle site were enrolled during active infection and followed longitudinally. In the original processing: Reference gene primer amplification yielded estimated nucleated cell counts. The method was immunoSEQ multiplex PCR; TCRdb's version includes in-frame clones alone and lacks a portion of them. The D gene and trimming were derived from the DNA, and the V and J assignments and clone size from that table. The sample lists approximately 200,000 clones; more than 70% were seen once.

Material: peripheral blood. The chain joins TRBV7-2 to TRBJ2-5; 10 nucleotides align to TRBD2. The TCR was taken from a person aged 70 to 85 with COVID-19, enrolled during active disease. The DNA for the CDR3 is TGTGCCAGCAGCACAGAGCGGGGGGGCCGAGAGACCCAGTACTTC. Its protein product is CASSTERGGRETQYF.